Each of the 14 T cell receptor beta chains below was sequenced from the same sample in a study of high-grade serous ovarian cancer treatment subgroups. Assay used: immunoSEQ multiplex PCR; TCRdb lists only in-frame clones, some missing. Of 15,000 to 20,000 clones in the sample, about three quarters were seen once. The tumor samples were collected prior to definitive surgery or chemotherapy. Sequenced material: tumor tissue. These TCRs come from a human donor with high-grade serous ovarian cancer.

This clone was picked up one time. V usage is TRBV2 and J usage is TRBJ1-2; TRBD1 matches 9 bases. Germline trimming cut 7 bases from V and 8 bases from J; bases unmatched to any gene: 14. CDR1 is SNHLY and CDR2 is FYNNEI in the germline V gene. This CDR3 spans 15 amino acids. The CDR3 DNA reads TGTGCCAGCACCCCGGGACAGGGCCCCTTTCGGGGCTACACCTTC. Its translation: CASTPGQGPFRGYTF.

The V call is TRBV4-3, the J call TRBJ2-3, with 12 bases aligning to TRBD2. The germline V gene encodes CDR1 LGHNA and CDR2 YSLEER. The CDR3 totals 19 residues. V shed 2 bases and J 0 bases; nucleotides not matched to a gene: 9. CDR3 loop: CASSQPGLAGLPSTDTQYF. In DNA form, the CDR3 reads TGCGCCAGCAGCCAACCAGGACTAGCGGGACTCCCTAGCACAGATACGCAGTATTTT.

This clone was detected only a few times. V and J are TRBV7-9 and TRBJ1-2; the D gene is possibly TRBD1 (5 bases). V lost 0 bases and J lost 8, with 7 bases in between. This CDR3 comprises 12 residues. Germline V lookup: CDR1 SEHNR, CDR2 FQNEAQ (reference sequence). The CDR3 sequence is CASSLAGVGYTF. Written as DNA, the CDR3 is TGTGCCAGCAGCTTAGCAGGGGTCGGCTACACCTTC.

V usage is TRBV7-8 and J usage is TRBJ2-7, with 7 bases fitting TRBD1. Germline-derived CDR1 and CDR2 are SGHVS and FQNEAQ. The V segment lost 7 bases and the J segment 6 bases; nucleotides outside the gene matches: 3. There are 11 residues in the CDR3. The CDR3 protein is CASITGVEQYF. CDR3 bases: TGTGCCAGCATAACAGGGGTCGAGCAGTACTTC.

V is TRBV5-1 and J is TRBJ1-4; 9 nucleotides match TRBD1. Trimming cost V 4 bases and J 8 bases; bases outside gene matches: 6. The CDR3 extends over 14 amino acids. The V gene's germline CDR1 is SGHRS and CDR2 YFSETQ. The CDR3 coding sequence is TGCGCCAGCAGCCCGGACAGGGGCCGAGAAAAACTGTTTTTT. Its translation is CASSPDRGREKLFF.

This clone appeared a single time. V gene TRBV29-1 combines with J gene TRBJ2-1; 7 nucleotides align to TRBD2. V lost 1 base to trimming and J lost 8 bases; unmatched junction nucleotides: 11. Germline V CDR1 and CDR2: SQVTM, ANQGSEA. CDR3 size: 15 residues. CDR3 protein: CSVEGGRTRNYEQFF. DNA of the CDR3: TGCAGCGTTGAAGGAGGTAGGACTAGGAACTATGAGCAGTTCTTC.

This chain joins TRBV5-1 and TRBJ2-1; no firm D call. CDR3 size: 12 residues. Trimming stripped 3 bases from V and 8 bases from J, with 9 bases between. The V gene's germline CDR1 is SGHRS and CDR2 YFSETQ. The CDR3: CASSSRSYEQFF. Here the CDR3 DNA reads TGCGCCAGCAGCTCCCGGTCCTATGAGCAGTTCTTC.

The rearrangement links TRBV2 to TRBJ2-5; 12 nucleotides match TRBD2. The V segment lost 4 bases and the J segment 0 bases; nucleotides outside the gene matches: 3. Germline CDR1 is SNHLY and CDR2 is FYNNEI. The CDR3 extends over 16 amino acids. CDR3 loop: CASSVGTSGHQETQYF. The CDR3 nucleotides read TGTGCCAGCAGTGTGGGGACTAGCGGGCACCAAGAGACCCAGTACTTC. The variable domain in full, completed from reference TRBV2 and TRBJ2-5, reads EPEVTQTPSHQVTQMGQEVILRCVPISNHLYFYWYRQILGQKVEFLVSFYNNEISEKSEIFDDQFSVERPDGSNFTLKIRSTKLEDSAMYFCASSVGTSGHQETQYFGPGTRLLVL.

A few counts support this clone. The chain links TRBV7-2 to TRBJ1-1; 7 positions agree with TRBD1. Germline V gene lookup returns CDR1 SGHTA and CDR2 FQGNSA. This CDR3 is 13 amino acids long. The V gene end was trimmed by 7 bases and the J gene end by 0 bases; junction bases not matched to a gene: 2. The CDR3 spells CASTQGMNTEAFF. The CDR3 DNA reads as TGTGCCAGCACACAGGGGATGAACACTGAAGCTTTCTTT.

The chain recombines TRBV2 with TRBJ2-1, with 10 bases aligning to TRBD2. The V gene end was trimmed by 4 bases and the J gene end by 7 bases; junction bases not matched to a gene: 4. Per germline, CDR1 SNHLY and CDR2 FYNNEI. This CDR3 has 14 amino acids. The CDR3 bases are TGTGCCAGCAGTGTTCTAGCGGGAGCTAATGAGCAGTTCTTC. Its translation is CASSVLAGANEQFF.

The V and J genes are TRBV2 and TRBJ1-3; the D gene is possibly TRBD1 (5 bases). CDR3 length equals 12 residues. Per germline, CDR1 SNHLY and CDR2 FYNNEI. Trimming took off 3 bases at V and 7 bases at J, with 7 bases between the two ends. Here the CDR3 DNA reads TGTGCCAGCAGTGAGGGACCGAACACCATATATTTT. Translation gives CASSEGPNTIYF.

The V and J genes are TRBV6-5 and TRBJ1-1; TRBD1 matches at 9 bases. The CDR3 sequence is 14 residues long. CDR1 is MNHEY, CDR2 SVGAGI, per germline. J gave up 10 bases and V 6 bases, and 12 bases lay outside the gene matches. The CDR3 nucleotides read TGTGCCAGCAGGCCGGGACAGGGATCGGTCGCAGCTTTCTTT. Translated: CASRPGQGSVAAFF.

The chain uses TRBV7-9 and TRBJ2-5, with D unresolved. The J call may be in error: the DNA end matches TRBJ2-7 better. The CDR3 is 13 residues long. Germline CDR1 is SEHNR and CDR2 is FQNEAQ (reference sequence). The CDR3 nucleotides read TGTGCCAGCAGCCCCAGGAACTCCTACGAGCAGTACTTC. Amino acids: CASSPRNSYEQYF.

The rearrangement joins TRBV5-1 to TRBJ2-7; 10 positions match TRBD1. This CDR3 comprises 15 residues. Germline CDR1 reads SGHRS; CDR2 reads YFSETQ. The V segment lost 4 bases and the J segment 3 bases; nucleotides outside the gene matches: 7. The CDR3 protein is CASSLRTGGGYEQYF. The CDR3 bases are TGCGCCAGCAGCCTAAGGACAGGGGGAGGCTACGAGCAGTACTTC.